The clone carrying this T cell receptor (beta chain) was counted a few times. Its antigen remains unidentified. At one end, the junction sequence differs from germline, possibly due to a read error. This CDR3 is built from 13 residues. Germline CDR1 reads SSHAT; CDR2 reads FNYEAQ (reference sequence). TCRdb called the 5' RACE reads again in MiXCR, with one record for every CDR3 protein. The top ten clones hold 0.51% of a sample with around 770,000 distinct CDR3 sequences, roughly 12% of them seen once. This specimen belongs to a study of CD8 T cells in ankylosing spondylitis. Study results and caveats: Characteristic, it appeared, of ankylosing spondylitis blood was a TCR beta motif of 7 or 8 highly homologous variants.

The chain combines TRBV7-7 with TRBJ2-5; D gene unclear. Material for sequencing was blood, either unsorted or a sorted T cell fraction (not recorded which). The origin of this receptor is a male donor with ankylosing spondylitis. The CDR3 coding sequence is TGTGCTAGCAGCTTACTGCACCAAGAGACCCAGTACTTC. It codes for CASSLLHQETQYF.